This T cell receptor (beta chain) is from a study of identical twins (dated by TCRdb to about 2016). Some background on the complete study: To test whether fetal clonotypes persist, the study used deep sequencing on TCR alpha and beta repertoires from monozygotic twins, unrelated adults of various ages, and cord blood. Replicate twin experiments were performed at different times using different library preparation protocols to rule out contamination.

The sample holds many counts of this clonotype. The antigen it recognizes is unknown. It has no much larger one-base neighbor in the sample; base qualities were not kept. Library prep was done by 5' RACE. Sequenced on an Illumina HiSeq 2000. A universal primer binding site was added through template switching, and the final cDNA carried a unique molecular identifier so that TCR cDNA molecules could be counted accurately. First-strand cDNA for TCR alpha and beta chains was synthesized from specific primers in the conserved constant-segment region. To control for contamination, each cDNA library was double barcoded with a SMART-Mk sample barcode plus Illumina barcodes. Two successive PCR steps introduced TruSeq adapter sequences along with Illumina sample barcodes. TCR alpha and beta cDNA libraries were sequenced on the Illumina HiSeq platform with custom primers. In the source study's methods: MiGEC was used to process raw reads and extract unique molecular identifiers, and MiXCR was used to find CDR3 positions. For each individual, recombination models were inferred using an EM algorithm with the repgenHMM and IGoR tools. Shared clonotypes were analyzed with the tcR package in R, and sharing was normalized by the product of cloneset sizes. To study raw recombination without the effects of thymic and clonal selection, out-of-frame nonproductive sequences were analyzed. Clones were called with MiXCR by TCRdb after fastp trimmed the public reads at Q25, and only in-frame beta chains were retained. Each record represents a unique CDR3 protein, reported with the most common genes and DNA among its rows. It is TCRdb's table, rather than the study itself, that gives the V and J calls and clone size. This sample holds some 560,000 distinct CDR3 sequences; 9% to 10% were observed only once. The ten largest make up under 3.5% of the sample.

From the germline V gene (reference sequence), CDR1 is MNHEY and CDR2 is SMNVEV. The junction carries 8 bases between V and J, which are trimmed by 2 bases and 9 bases respectively. Taken from cysteine to phenylalanine, the CDR3 has 13 residues. Only the CDR3 DNA is retained, 39 bases long and in frame from the first base. The investigation overall reported the following: The excess sharing between twins in beta out-of-frame sequences was weaker because fewer shared sequences reduced the signal-to-noise ratio. Out-of-frame TCR alpha sharing in monozygotic twins was systematically underestimated by recombination models, whereas sharing between unrelated individuals was in agreement with the recombination models. Zero-insertion analyses could be partly confounded by invariant T cells such as MAIT and iNKT, although diverse VJ usage argued against such confounding for most clonotypes. Fewer insertions were carried by abundant cord blood beta clonotypes; a weaker similar trend was observed in young adult naive repertoires, while no such trend was observed in memory repertoires. Conclusions relied on cross-sectional statistical analysis, since the same donors could not be followed over many years. Compared with coincidental sharing between unrelated individuals, out-of-frame TCR alpha sequences shared between twins had an excess of sequences with low generation probability.

All donors were healthy Caucasians. The twin cohort comprised three pairs of female monozygotic twins, all aged roughly 18 to 30 years. RNA for TCR libraries was isolated from peripheral blood mononuclear cells. These records were also assigned to another study, of yellow fever vaccine responses in identical twins. As noted in the second study: The authors reported that the T cell response to vaccination in identical twins appeared partly convergent and partly personalized. The study precisely tracked vaccine-responding T cell clones in identical twins.

The rearranged segments are TRBV27 and TRBJ1-6; no D gene is confidently identified. The clonotype comes from a woman between 18 and 29 years old in good health. The sequenced material came from PBMCs. CDR3 loop: CASSLTAGSPLHF. The DNA is TGTGCCAGCAGTTTAACCGCGGGTTCACCCCTCCACTTT.